A single sample gave rise to the 21 T cell receptor beta chains below, sequenced in a study of blood T cell repertoires in COVID-19. The data were produced by immunoSEQ multiplex PCR, yet TCRdb's version contains in-frame clones alone and is incomplete. The sample lists around 400,000 clones, approximately 89% occurring once. The sample taken for sequencing was PBMCs or T cells enriched from blood (not recorded which). The receptors were gathered from a woman between 35 and 50 years old who had been exposed to COVID-19.

The rearrangement uses TRBV9 and TRBJ2-3; 7 nucleotides line up with TRBD2. This CDR3 contains 16 residues. The germline gives CDR1 SGDLS, CDR2 YYNGEE. V gave up 0 bases and J gave up 3 bases; unmatched junction bases: 7. CDR3 DNA: TGTGCCAGCAGCGTAGGGCCGGGGAGGGCAACAGATACGCAGTATTTT. It yields the protein CASSVGPGRATDTQYF.

The CDR3 nucleotides read TGTGCCAGCACCGACTGGGCATGGGGGCTTATTAGCGCTGGAAACACCATATATTTT. Protein: CASTDWAWGLISAGNTIYF. The rearrangement joins TRBV2 to TRBJ1-3, with D possibly being TRBD1 (6 bases). V lost 7 bases and J lost 2, with 27 bases in between. This CDR3 has 19 amino acids. Looked up from germline, CDR1 is SNHLY and CDR2 is FYNNEI.

V gene TRBV9 combines with J gene TRBJ2-3; D gene ambiguous. With 0 bases removed from V and 5 bases from J, the gap between germline ends came to 19 bases. CDR3 size: 17 residues. Germline V gene data show CDR1 as SGDLS and CDR2 as YYNGEE. The CDR3 DNA reads as TGTGCCAGCAGCGTAGAAGCAGGTGGGTCCTCACAAGATACGCAGTATTTT. This gives the protein CASSVEAGGSSQDTQYF.

The chain carries TRBV4-2 and TRBJ1-1; perhaps TRBD1 as D (5 bases). V gave up 3 bases and J gave up 0 bases, with 8 bases separating them. The CDR3 extends over 14 amino acids. From germline, CDR1 is LGHNA and CDR2 YNFKEQ. This CDR3 is CASSQGGLNTEAFF. The CDR3 DNA reads TGTGCCAGCAGCCAGGGGGGATTGAACACTGAAGCTTTCTTT.

This chain links TRBV2 with TRBJ1-6; TRBD1 matches at 8 bases. Germline-derived CDR1 and CDR2 are SNHLY and FYNNEI. V shed 6 bases, J shed 9 bases, and the junction held 10 bases outside the gene matches. There are 15 residues in the CDR3. The CDR3 region is CASRDSRGLGSPLHF. CDR3 nucleotides: TGTGCCAGCAGAGATTCCAGGGGGCTGGGTTCACCCCTCCACTTT.

The genes are TRBV6-5 and TRBJ2-2; 7 nucleotides agree with TRBD2. The CDR3 is 15 amino acids. Germline V gene data show CDR1 as MNHEY and CDR2 as SVGAGI. V was pared by 2 bases and J by 6 bases, with 6 bases of the junction left unmatched. The CDR3: CASSYRAGVPGELFF. The CDR3 coding sequence is TGTGCCAGCAGTTACAGGGCGGGAGTCCCCGGGGAGCTGTTTTTT.

The chain combines TRBV18 with TRBJ1-2; maybe TRBD1 (5 bases). The CDR3 runs to 14 residues. CDR1 KGHSH and CDR2 LQKENI come from the germline V gene. Deletions cut 3 bases from V and 2 bases from J, with 10 bases between. The DNA of the CDR3 is TGTGCCAGCTCACCCAACCAGGGAAACTATGGCTACACCTTC. Its protein is CASSPNQGNYGYTF.

A single count supports this clone. The rearrangement uses TRBV2 and TRBJ2-7; TRBD1 might be the D (5 bases). V lost 2 bases, J lost 4 bases, and 12 bases lay in between. Germline assignment: CDR1 SNHLY and CDR2 FYNNEI. The CDR3 extends over 14 amino acids. CDR3 bases: TGTGCCAGCAGTGAACAGGGTTTCGGATACGAGCAGTACTTC. It encodes CASSEQGFGYEQYF.

The rearrangement joins TRBV6-4 to TRBJ2-1; 12 nucleotides agree with TRBD2. The germline CDR1 and CDR2 sequences are MRHNA and SNTAGT. J was trimmed by 8 bases and V by 0 bases; bases with no gene match: 5. The length of the CDR3 is 16 residues. CDR3 in amino acids: CASSDSASGGADEQFF. DNA of the CDR3: TGTGCCAGCAGTGACTCTGCTAGCGGGGGGGCCGATGAGCAGTTCTTC.

This sequence joins TRBV27 and TRBJ2-7; 9 bases are a match to TRBD1. This CDR3 comprises 15 residues. Germline trimming cut 10 bases from V and 2 bases from J; bases unmatched to any gene: 12. In germline, CDR1 is MNHEY, CDR2 SMNVEV (reference sequence). The CDR3 spells CATRNPGQGTYEQYF. In DNA, the CDR3 is TGTGCCACCAGAAATCCGGGACAGGGAACCTACGAGCAGTACTTC.

The CDR3 sequence: CASSPRTSGVYLEQYF. As DNA, the CDR3 is TGTGCCAGTAGTCCCCGGACTAGCGGCGTCTACTTGGAGCAGTACTTC. This sequence joins TRBV19 and TRBJ2-7; TRBD2 agrees at 10 bases. Germline assignment: CDR1 LNHDA and CDR2 SQIVND (reference sequence). With V trimmed by 5 bases and J by 7 bases, 14 bases remained unmatched. The CDR3 consists of 16 residues.

The chain is built from TRBV5-1 and TRBJ1-2, with D possibly TRBD1 on 6 matching bases. From germline, CDR1 is SGHRS and CDR2 YFSETQ. V lost 0 bases to trimming and J lost 6 bases, with 9 bases between them. The CDR3 totals 13 residues. CDR3 sequence: CASSLVSGDGYTF. CDR3 sequence (DNA): TGCGCCAGCAGCTTGGTCTCAGGGGATGGCTACACCTTC.

This clone was recorded only once. V usage is TRBV30 and J usage is TRBJ1-3, with 8 bases matching TRBD1. Looked up from germline, CDR1 is GTSNPN and CDR2 is SVGIG (reference sequence). This CDR3 has 14 amino acids. The J segment lost 4 bases and the V segment lost 2 bases, leaving 4 bases of the junction unmatched. DNA for the CDR3: TGTGCCTGGAGTAAGGCAGGGGGCGGAAACACCATATATTTT. Translating gives CAWSKAGGGNTIYF.

The V call is TRBV7-2, the J call TRBJ2-1; no reliable D call. V lost 4 bases and J 7 bases, leaving 11 bases between the germline ends. The CDR3 is 13 residues long. The germline V gene encodes CDR1 SGHTA and CDR2 FQGNSA. CDR3 coding DNA: TGTGCCAGCAGCTCCCAGGCCCTTAATGAGCAGTTCTTC. It encodes CASSSQALNEQFF.

The rearrangement links TRBV5-1 to TRBJ2-1, with D perhaps matching TRBD2 (6 bases). With 0 bases removed from V and 0 bases from J, the gap between germline ends came to 13 bases. Germline CDR1 is SGHRS and CDR2 is YFSETQ. The CDR3 is 17 amino acids. The CDR3: CASSLGRDLSSYNEQFF. For the CDR3, the DNA is TGCGCCAGCAGCTTGGGGAGGGACCTGAGCTCCTACAATGAGCAGTTCTTC.

The rearrangement links TRBV23-1 to TRBJ1-4, with 9 bases that match TRBD1. TRBV23-1 is reported as an ORF; its role is uncertain. The CDR3 loop spans 16 amino acids. With V trimmed by 2 bases and J by 2 bases, 3 bases remained unmatched. The CDR3 DNA follows: TGCGCCAGCAGTCAACGGGACAGGGTTACTAATGAAAAACTGTTTTTT. It codes for CASSQRDRVTNEKLFF.

The rearrangement joins TRBV5-5 to TRBJ1-2; D remains ambiguous. From germline, CDR1 is SGHKS and CDR2 YYEKEE (reference sequence). The CDR3 is 14 residues long. V was clipped by 4 bases and J by 1 base, with 11 bases between them. CDR3 loop: CASSLADYNYGYTF. DNA for the CDR3: TGTGCCAGCAGCCTCGCGGACTATAACTATGGCTACACCTTC.

The count of this clone is one. The chain joins TRBV19 to TRBJ1-2, with 7 bases fitting TRBD1. V lost 3 bases, J lost 2 bases, and 6 bases stayed unmatched. CDR1 and CDR2 (germline): LNHDA, SQIVND (reference sequence). The CDR3 runs to 15 residues. For the CDR3, the DNA is TGTGCCAGTAGTATTTCGAGGGGGCAGAACTATGGCTACACCTTC. It yields the protein CASSISRGQNYGYTF.

The rearrangement uses TRBV2 and TRBJ1-2; 8 bases align to TRBD1. This CDR3 comprises 15 residues. With V trimmed by 3 bases and J by 3 bases, 6 bases remained unmatched. Looked up from germline, CDR1 is SNHLY and CDR2 is FYNNEI. CDR3: CASSDMDRAYYGYTF. In DNA form, the CDR3 reads TGTGCCAGCAGTGATATGGACAGGGCCTACTATGGCTACACCTTC.

The J gene is TRBJ2-1, the V gene TRBV6-5; D is undetermined. Trimming stripped 5 bases from V and 8 bases from J, with 13 bases between. Germline V lookup: CDR1 MNHEY, CDR2 SVGAGI. This CDR3 has 13 amino acids. The CDR3 sequence is CASSITGLDEQFF. As DNA, the CDR3 is TGTGCCAGCAGTATAACCGGTTTGGATGAGCAGTTCTTC.

V and J are TRBV5-8 and TRBJ1-5, with 7 bases matching TRBD1. The CDR3 runs to 15 residues. Germline V gene sequence: CDR1 SGHTS, CDR2 YDEGEE. V shed 3 bases, J shed 3 bases, and the junction held 6 bases outside the gene matches. The CDR3 DNA reads TGTGCCAGCAGCTATATCGGGACAGACAATCAGCCCCAGCATTTT. This sequence encodes CASSYIGTDNQPQHF.